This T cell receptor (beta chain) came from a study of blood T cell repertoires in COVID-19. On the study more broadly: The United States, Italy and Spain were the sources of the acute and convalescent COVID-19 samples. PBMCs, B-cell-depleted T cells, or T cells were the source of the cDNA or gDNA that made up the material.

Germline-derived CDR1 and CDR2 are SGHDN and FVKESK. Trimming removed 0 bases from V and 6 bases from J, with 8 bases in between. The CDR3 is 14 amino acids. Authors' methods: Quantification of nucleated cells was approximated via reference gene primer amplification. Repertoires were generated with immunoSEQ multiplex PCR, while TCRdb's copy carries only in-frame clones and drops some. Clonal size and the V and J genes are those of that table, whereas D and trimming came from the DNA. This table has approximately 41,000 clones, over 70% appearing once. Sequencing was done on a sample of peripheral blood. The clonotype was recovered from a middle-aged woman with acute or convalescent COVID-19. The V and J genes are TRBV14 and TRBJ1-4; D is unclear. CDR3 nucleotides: TGTGCCAGCAGCCAAGATCGGGGTTATGAAAAACTGTTTTTT. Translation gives CASSQDRGYEKLFF.